These 27 T cell receptor beta chains came from one sample sequenced in a study of cytomegalovirus exposure and HLA in healthy donors. With 60 Vbeta and 13 Jbeta primers, the PCR was carried out. Using immunoSEQ multiplex PCR, the repertoire was profiled, and TCRdb retains in-frame clones only, with some absent. The sample lists fewer than 200,000 clones, roughly 13% occurring once. Sequences were obtained from PBMCs. Every receptor here comes from a man aged 50 or older in good health and CMV-seropositive.

This clone turned up a few times. This sequence joins TRBV19 and TRBJ1-5; no clear D. Trimming shortened V by 0 bases and J by 9 bases, and 9 bases separated the two germline ends. Looked up from germline, CDR1 is LNHDA and CDR2 is SQIVND (reference sequence). The CDR3 consists of 13 residues. CDR3 loop: CASSIEEKSPQHF. CDR3 DNA sequence: TGTGCCAGTAGTATAGAGGAGAAGTCGCCCCAGCATTTT.

The chain combines TRBV2 with TRBJ1-6, with D perhaps matching TRBD1 (6 bases). The length of the CDR3 is 19 residues. Trimming removed 3 bases at V and 1 base at J, with 19 bases between. Germline CDR1 SNHLY, CDR2 FYNNEI. As DNA, the CDR3 is TGTGCCAGCAGTGACCCTGGGGAGGGGGTAATATCCTATAATTCACCCCTCCACTTT. Protein: CASSDPGEGVISYNSPLHF.

The rearrangement joins TRBV19 to TRBJ1-5; D is unresolved. This CDR3 has 15 residues. V was clipped by 3 bases and J by 4 bases, with 13 bases between them. Germline CDR1 reads LNHDA; CDR2 reads SQIVND (reference sequence). The CDR3 coding sequence is TGTGCCAGTAGTATGGTCAGAAAATTTAATCAGCCCCAGCATTTT. This encodes CASSMVRKFNQPQHF.

This clone was seen a few times. V gene TRBV7-8 combines with J gene TRBJ2-4; D may be TRBD1 (5 bases). This CDR3 has 15 residues. V shed 5 bases and J shed 7 bases, with 18 bases lying between them. Germline V gene data show CDR1 as SGHVS and CDR2 as FQNEAQ. The CDR3 region is CASSKEQVLGNIQYF. CDR3 DNA sequence: TGTGCCAGCAGCAAAGAACAGGTTCTCGGGAACATTCAGTACTTC.

The DNA of the CDR3 is TGTGCCAGCAGCCGAGACACGCTCTACAATGAGCAGTTCTTC. It codes for CASSRDTLYNEQFF. The rearrangement uses TRBV6-5 and TRBJ2-1; D call uncertain. Germline lookup yields CDR1 MNHEY and CDR2 SVGAGI. V lost 6 bases and J 3 bases, leaving 12 bases between the germline ends. The CDR3 has 14 amino acids.

The gene calls are TRBV5-4 and TRBJ2-1, with 10 nucleotides matching TRBD1. The V segment lost 2 bases and the J segment 8 bases; nucleotides outside the gene matches: 1. The CDR3 length is 13 residues. CDR1 SGHNT and CDR2 YYREEE come from the germline V gene (reference sequence). Written as DNA, the CDR3 is TGTGCCAGCAGCTTAGGGACAGGGGATGAGCAGTTCTTC. Its protein product is CASSLGTGDEQFF.

This clone was found a few times. The DNA of the CDR3 is TGTGCCAGCAGTGAAGTGGCGGGATCTTTTTTCGGGGAGCTGTTTTTT. It specifies CASSEVAGSFFGELFF. The rearrangement uses TRBV6-1 and TRBJ2-2, with a weak D call TRBD2 (6 bases). Germline V CDR1 and CDR2: MNHNS, SASEGT. CDR3 length: 16 amino acids. V lost 1 base, J lost 7 bases, and 16 bases lay in between.

In this sample, this clone turned up a few times. The chain couples TRBV19 to TRBJ2-6, with 8 bases lining up with TRBD1. The germline CDR1 and CDR2 sequences are LNHDA and SQIVND (reference sequence). The CDR3 has 15 residues. V lost 4 bases and J lost 2; bases outside the gene matches: 1. DNA for the CDR3: TGTGCCAGTAGTAGACAGGGGCCTGGGGCCAACGTCCTGACTTTC. Encoded protein: CASSRQGPGANVLTF.

This clone was recorded a few times. The V call is TRBV5-5, the J call TRBJ1-2, with 7 positions matching TRBD1. Germline CDR1 reads SGHKS; CDR2 reads YYEKEE (reference sequence). Germline trimming cut 0 bases from V and 4 bases from J; bases unmatched to any gene: 6. The CDR3 runs to 15 residues. The CDR3 DNA is TGTGCCAGCAGCTTGGGGGCAAGGGGGCCCTATGGCTACACCTTC. It encodes CASSLGARGPYGYTF. Based on the CDR3 plus reference TRBV5-5 and TRBJ1-2, the full variable domain is DAGVTQSPTHLIKTRGQQVTLRCSPISGHKSVSWYQQVLGQGPQFIFQYYEKEERGRGNFPDRFSARQFPNYSSELNVNALLLGDSALYLCASSLGARGPYGYTFGSGTRLTVV.

V is TRBV9 and J is TRBJ1-2, with a tentative D call TRBD1 (5 bases). The V end was cut by 4 bases, the J end by 3 bases, with 10 bases between. The CDR3 is 13 amino acids. Germline CDR1 is SGDLS and CDR2 is YYNGEE. CDR3 DNA: TGTGCCAGCAGCTCCAGGGTGGACTATGGCTACACCTTC. It specifies CASSSRVDYGYTF.

The rearrangement links TRBV7-8 to TRBJ1-3; a weak D match, TRBD1 (5 bases). Germline CDR1 and CDR2: SGHVS and FQNEAQ. Trimming pared 7 bases from V and 2 bases from J, leaving 9 bases between. The CDR3 spans 13 residues. The CDR3 region has the DNA TGTGCCAGCACGGACATTACTGGAAACACCATATATTTT. It codes for CASTDITGNTIYF.

This clone has more than one count but fewer than ten. This rearrangement joins TRBV5-5 to TRBJ1-4; perhaps TRBD1 as D (6 bases). This CDR3 region has 13 residues. CDR1 is SGHKS, CDR2 YYEKEE, per germline (reference sequence). V dropped 3 bases and J dropped 7 bases, with 10 bases sitting between them. In DNA, the CDR3 is TGTGCCAGCAGCTACCCAGGGGTTGAAAAACTGTTTTTT. Translated, it gives CASSYPGVEKLFF.

The CDR3 DNA follows: TGTGCCAGCAGCTTTGCGGGGGTAGCTAATGAAAAACTGTTTTTT. This codes for CASSFAGVANEKLFF. The genes are TRBV11-2 and TRBJ1-4; tentatively, D is TRBD1 (5 bases). The CDR3 is 15 amino acids. Trimming left V 3 bases short and J 3 bases short, with 11 bases between. CDR1 is SGHAT and CDR2 is FQNNGV in the germline V gene. Drawing the rest from reference TRBV11-2 and TRBJ1-4, the complete variable domain is EAGVAQSPRYKIIEKRQSVAFWCNPISGHATLYWYQQILGQGPKLLIQFQNNGVVDDSQLPKDRFSAERLKGVDSTLKIQPAKLEDSAVYLCASSFAGVANEKLFFGSGTQLSVL.

This clone was seen only once. The junction departs from the called germline gene at one end, perhaps through a read error. The rearrangement joins TRBV28 to TRBJ1-5, with 8 bases identical to TRBD1. The CDR3 totals 15 residues. Looked up from germline, CDR1 is MDHEN and CDR2 is SYDVKM. CDR3 residues: CASSLRGLGNQPQNF. DNA for the CDR3: TGTGCCAGCAGTCTCAGGGGGCTCGGGAATCAGCCCCAGAATTTT.

V gene TRBV28 combines with J gene TRBJ1-1; D not resolved. V shed 7 bases and J shed 0 bases, with 9 bases lying between them. This CDR3 is 13 amino acids long. CDR1 and CDR2 from the germline V gene are MDHEN and SYDVKM. The CDR3 loop reads CASITTMNTEAFF. Here the CDR3 DNA reads TGTGCCAGCATTACGACTATGAACACTGAAGCTTTCTTT.

The V gene is TRBV15, the J gene TRBJ1-2; no clear D gene. The CDR3 consists of 15 residues. V was trimmed by 0 bases and J by 4 bases, leaving 12 bases between them. Germline assignment: CDR1 LNHNV and CDR2 YYDKDF (reference sequence). The CDR3 here is CATSRDLEDPYGYTF. CDR3 coding DNA: TGTGCCACCAGCAGAGATTTGGAGGACCCCTATGGCTACACCTTC.

This clone was observed a few times. The rearrangement joins TRBV10-1 to TRBJ1-6; tentative D call: TRBD1 (5 bases). With 3 bases removed from V and 9 bases from J, the gap between germline ends came to 15 bases. The CDR3 runs to 15 residues. CDR1 WNHNN and CDR2 SYGVQD come from the germline V gene (reference sequence). The CDR3 DNA follows: TGCGCCAGCAGTGAAGGGGCTAGCGGGGCTTCACCCCTCCACTTT. The encoded protein is CASSEGASGASPLHF.

As regards this clone: This same CDR3 is encoded by further DNA sequences in the sample. The CDR3 spells CASSPGTGGTDTQYF. In DNA, the CDR3 is TGCGCCAGCAGCCCCGGGACAGGGGGTACAGATACGCAGTATTTT. This chain links TRBV4-3 with TRBJ2-3; 11 bases are a match to TRBD1. The germline CDR1 and CDR2 sequences are LGHNA and YSLEER. This CDR3 comprises 15 residues. With V trimmed by 4 bases and J by 3 bases, 3 bases remained unmatched.

The chain is built from TRBV9 and TRBJ1-3, with D perhaps TRBD1 (6 bases). This CDR3 comprises 16 residues. V lost 0 bases to trimming and J lost 4 bases, with 14 bases between them. The germline gives CDR1 SGDLS, CDR2 YYNGEE. The CDR3 loop is CASSVDQGFSGNTIYF. DNA of the CDR3: TGTGCCAGCAGCGTAGACCAGGGGTTTTCGGGAAACACCATATATTTT.

The J gene is TRBJ1-1, the V gene TRBV6-5; 10 bases fit TRBD1. Per the germline V gene, CDR1 is MNHEY and CDR2 is SVGAGI. The CDR3 length is 15 residues. V shed 2 bases and J 0 bases; nucleotides not matched to a gene: 0. CDR3 DNA sequence: TGTGCCAGCAGTTACGGGACAGGGGTGAACACTGAAGCTTTCTTT. It is translated as CASSYGTGVNTEAFF.

The chain couples TRBV5-4 to TRBJ2-5, with 10 bases aligning to TRBD2. This CDR3 contains 19 residues. Trimming cost V 4 bases and J 4 bases; bases outside gene matches: 19. CDR1 is SGHNT and CDR2 is YYREEE in the germline V gene (reference sequence). CDR3 loop: CASSPPRRSGGGFVETQYF. DNA of the CDR3: TGTGCCAGCAGCCCACCTCGGCGGAGCGGGGGGGGGTTTGTAGAGACCCAGTACTTC.

The chain couples TRBV13 to TRBJ1-1, with a possible D match to TRBD1 (6 bases). Germline lookup yields CDR1 PRHDT and CDR2 FYEKMQ (reference sequence). The CDR3 loop spans 14 amino acids. V was cut by 6 bases and J by 4 bases, with 15 bases left in between. The CDR3 spells CASSLRGRGTEAFF. CDR3 bases: TGTGCCAGCAGTCTCAGGGGAAGGGGCACTGAAGCTTTCTTT.

The table lists this clone with a few counts. This sequence joins TRBV2 and TRBJ2-3, with 9 positions matching TRBD2. The junction had 20 bases not matched to a gene; V was cut back by 5 bases and J by 14 bases. Germline loops: CDR1 SNHLY, CDR2 FYNNEI. The CDR3 has 16 residues. CDR3 in DNA: TGTGCCAGCAGTCCCCCCCCAGCGGGGGGCGTCGTGTGGCTGTATTTT. Protein sequence: CASSPPPAGGVVWLYF.

The chain joins TRBV20-1 to TRBJ1-2; D gene ambiguous. The CDR3 has 11 amino acids. Germline lookup yields CDR1 DFQATT and CDR2 SNEGSKA (reference sequence). With 5 bases removed from V and 5 bases from J, the gap between germline ends came to 9 bases. The CDR3, as DNA: TGCAGTGCTGCGTCATGGTATGGCTACACCTTC. Its translation is CSAASWYGYTF.

In DNA, the CDR3 is TGTGCCAGCAGACAGGACAGCTCCTCGATTGCGTACGTC. As protein: CASRQDSSSIAYV. The V and J genes are TRBV2 and TRBJ2-7; a possible D gene is TRBD1 (6 bases). Germline V gene sequence: CDR1 SNHLY, CDR2 FYNNEI. CDR3 size: 13 residues. The ends were cut back, 6 bases at V and 12 bases at J, with 21 bases in the middle.

This clone was observed a few times. The chain employs TRBV7-9 and TRBJ2-5; 8 nucleotides line up with TRBD2. CDR1 and CDR2 from the germline V gene are SEHNR and FQNEAQ (reference sequence). The CDR3 runs 12 residues. In nucleotides, the CDR3 is TGTACCGTGGGAGCGGGGGAAGAGACCCAGTACTTC. Translating gives CTVGAGEETQYF.

This clone was seen a handful of times. The chain employs TRBV4-3 and TRBJ2-3; 9 nucleotides match TRBD1. Per germline, CDR1 LGHNA and CDR2 YSLEER. Trimming took 5 bases from V and 3 from J; bases not matched to a gene: 6. The length of the CDR3 is 15 residues. CDR3: CASSTGQGRTDTQYF. The CDR3 DNA follows: TGCGCCAGCAGCACGGGACAGGGAAGAACAGATACGCAGTATTTT.